This T cell receptor (beta chain) was identified in a study of blood T cell repertoires in COVID-19. Whole-study context: Acute-phase and convalescent COVID-19 samples originated in the United States, Italy and Spain. T cells, B-cell-depleted T cells, or PBMCs provided the cDNA or gDNA that served as material.

Trimming took 1 base from V and 5 from J, leaving 6 bases between them. This CDR3 contains 13 residues. Germline lookup yields CDR1 SNHLY and CDR2 FYNNEI. Authors' processing steps: Nucleated cell number was recorded as an estimate derived from reference gene primer amplification. Using immunoSEQ multiplex PCR, the repertoire was profiled, and TCRdb retains in-frame clones only, with some absent. D and trimming were read from the DNA, whereas the V and J calls and clone size are those reported in that table. The sample consists of roughly 250,000 clones, around 82% of them appearing once. The sequence came from a man aged 35-49 years with active or convalescent COVID-19. The source material was peripheral blood. This chain links TRBV2 with TRBJ1-5; no reliable D call. The chain's CDR3 is CASSEDSYQPQHF. The CDR3 DNA is TGTGCCAGCAGTGAAGACAGCTATCAGCCCCAGCATTTT. Filled out from reference TRBV2 and TRBJ1-5, the complete variable domain reads EPEVTQTPSHQVTQMGQEVILRCVPISNHLYFYWYRQILGQKVEFLVSFYNNEISEKSEIFDDQFSVERPDGSNFTLKIRSTKLEDSAMYFCASSEDSYQPQHFGDGTRLSIL.